This section outlines one TCR beta chain sequence together with its context. The target antigen is unknown. The CDR3 consists of 15 residues. The germline V and J ends were trimmed by 3 bases and 2 bases, with 13 bases remaining between them. The V gene's germline CDR1 is SGHVS and CDR2 FNYEAQ. This sample is drawn from a study of T-cell memory formation after mild COVID-19. General study points: Clones contracting across day 15 to 85 had a balanced CD4/CD8 profile; later expanding clones leaned CD4+. That cross-reactive memory joined was suggested by some responding clones appearing in pre-infection memory.

5'RACE with constant-segment primers yielded barcoded, UMI-tagged TCR alpha and TCR beta cDNA libraries. TCRdb re-derived calls from the 5' RACE reads in MiXCR, one entry per CDR3 protein. This table has about 190,000 distinct CDR3 sequences, 25% to 35% appearing once. This chain connects TRBV7-6 to TRBJ2-5; the D gene is possibly TRBD2 (6 bases). The sample was PBMCs or a T cell subset sorted from them (not recorded which). The TCR sequence derives from an adult woman who had mild COVID-19 (a few samples of this study predate the infection). Cell type and time point are not known. The CDR3 DNA follows: TGTGCCAGCAGCTTGGGGGGAGCCCAACAAGAGACCCAGTACTTC. Residues: CASSLGGAQQETQYF.